Here is one TCR beta chain with its context. What it binds is unknown. Researchers ran the PCR with 60 Vbeta and 13 Jbeta primers. The method was immunoSEQ multiplex PCR; TCRdb's version includes in-frame clones alone and lacks a portion of them. The sample features 130,000 or so clones, with approximately 1.5% in its top ten. The length of the CDR3 is 15 residues. In germline, CDR1 is SGHTA, CDR2 FQGNSA. V gave up 7 bases and J gave up 0 bases, with 13 bases separating them. This entry comes from a study of cytomegalovirus exposure and HLA in healthy donors. Study-wide points: Fewer N-insertions (relative to the 666-donor mean) were reportedly seen in an Asian-associated ancestry cluster in a later analysis. The HLA-A and HLA-B alleles of most subjects were reportedly predicted accurately from TCR beta sequences.

Though nominally healthy at sampling, donors likely had unrecorded immune exposures. The sequenced sample consisted of PBMCs. The genes are TRBV7-2 and TRBJ2-1; D gene uncertain. The receptor was derived from a woman aged 40-49 years in good health and CMV-seronegative. CDR3 protein: CASMEYQSSYNEQFF. CDR3 coding DNA: TGTGCCAGCATGGAGTATCAAAGCTCCTACAATGAGCAGTTCTTC.